The T cell receptor beta chain under discussion was sequenced for a study of cytomegalovirus exposure and HLA in healthy donors. Use of 60 Vbeta and 13 Jbeta primers characterized the PCR. Using immunoSEQ multiplex PCR, the repertoire was profiled, and TCRdb retains in-frame clones only, with some absent. Here the sample spans hundreds of thousands of clones, roughly 84% being singletons. Findings and limits, study-wide: TRBV6-2, TRBV6-3 and other indistinguishable V segments were excluded. Association of 15,000 to 20,000 TCR beta sequences with HLA alleles was found at 0.05 false discovery rate in a later analysis.

As regards this clone: Its antigen is unidentified.

This CDR3 spans 13 amino acids. V lost 3 bases to trimming and J lost 8 bases; unmatched junction nucleotides: 3. Germline V gene data show CDR1 as SEHNR and CDR2 as FQNEAQ (reference sequence). Sample: PBMCs. This clonotype was sampled from a girl aged 10 to 17 in good health and CMV-seronegative. The chain is built from TRBV7-9 and TRBJ1-4; 7 nucleotides line up with TRBD1. CDR3 in DNA: TGTGCCAGCAGCTTTAGGGACAGCGAAAAACTGTTTTTT. Its protein product is CASSFRDSEKLFF.